This T cell receptor (beta chain) originates from a study of T cell responses to AZD1222 COVID-19 vaccine (dated by TCRdb to the early 2020s). In the study overall: TCR sequencing covered approximately 230 trial participants: roughly 200 given two doses of AZD1222 and about 26 given two doses of MenACWY control vaccine. Enrollment into the trials was organized by age into subgroups of 18-55, 56-69 and 70-plus years, and those subgroups contained roughly 140, 27 and 60 TCR-sequenced participants, respectively.

The CDR3 regions of human TCRbeta chains were analyzed by immunosequencing. In the authors' own workflow: TCRs in the repertoires were matched against a reference library of SARS-CoV-2-specific TCRs that had been generated with the MIRA antigen-specificity platform. Breadth was defined as the fraction of unique TCRs that were SARS-CoV-2-associated, and depth was defined as the fraction of total T cells that were SARS-CoV-2-associated. Using the MIRA data, each spike-specific TCR was assigned both to the spike region to which the TCR was reactive and to a CD4 or CD8 class. Log10-transformed breadth and depth values were compared by one-way ANOVA with Sidak's multiple comparisons tests. TCRdb took this table from immuneACCESS and kept in-frame rearrangements with V and J called. Such tables lack part of the clones; where checked against another copy, unresolved V genes explain under half of the gap, and the rest is unexplained. The V and J calls and the clone size are those of that table, but D and trimming were determined from the DNA. The sample table contains about 150,000 clones; only one count was recorded for 88% of them. The ten largest clones represent more than 3% of the sample.

The label giving this sample's time point can be read as: baseline before first vaccination. The intended sense of this specimen's treatment or condition label: meningococcal conjugate vaccine given as trial control. The vaccinee samples were drawn from two UK trials, COV001 and COV002, one of which was a single-blind randomized controlled phase 2/3 trial testing AZD1222 (ChAdOx1 nCoV-19) in healthy adults. For TCRbeta chain sequencing, PBMC samples from trial participants were taken at day 0 and at day 28 after the second dose. What the research found in general, with its limitations: Epitopes outside the regions mutated in the B.1.351 and B.1.1.7 variants were reportedly recognized by nearly half of the unique spike-specific TCRs. After two AZD1222 doses, spike-specific TCR breadth and depth were significantly higher than at day 0 and than in MenACWY recipients. The vaccine-associated CD4 TCRs covered the entire spike protein, and the dominant responses fell in regions 160-218 and 743-854. Because no day 14 peak-response samples were available, the repertoires could be characterized only after the peak T cell response. In the small 56-69-year group, the increase in depth fell short of significance, most likely because of low power. Conclusions about previously exposed vaccinees were limited because only six AZD1222 recipients were SARS-CoV-2 seropositive at baseline. Most participants were white British and females outnumbered males, and the authors suggested that clonal diversity may have been underestimated.

Worth noting for this clone: This clone's antigen is unknown. Base qualities are missing; no much larger clone stands one base away.

This TCR came from an adult in good health. This specimen was peripheral blood, taken on day 0 of MenACWY control vaccination.

The CDR3 loop reads CASSQRTGGSDTQYF. The sequence in DNA is TGTGCCAGCAGTCAACGGACAGGGGGTTCAGATACGCAGTATTTT. The chain is assembled from TRBV7-2 and TRBJ2-3; 10 bases in between match TRBD1. In the germline V gene, CDR1 corresponds to SGHTA and CDR2 to FQGNSA. Measured from the cysteine to the phenylalanine, the CDR3 is 15 residues long. The read is trimmed to its CDR3 DNA, 45 bases read in frame from base 1. Unmatched junction bases come to 7, with V trimmed by 6 bases and J by 4 bases. Reference TRBV7-2 and TRBJ2-3 proteins supply the regions before and after the CDR3; the full variable domain is: GAGVSQSPSNKVTEKGKDVELRCDPISGHTALYWYRQSLGQGLEFLIYFQGNSAPDKSGLPSDRFSAERTGGSVSTLTIQRTQQEDSAVYLCASSQRTGGSDTQYFGPGTRLTVL.